The clone carrying this T cell receptor beta chain was found a few times. These data come from a study of HIV-infected patients and healthy controls. Per the germline V gene, CDR1 is LGHDT and CDR2 is YNNKEL (reference sequence). The V segment lost 4 bases and the J segment 8 bases; nucleotides outside the gene matches: 11. The CDR3 consists of 15 residues. Via MiXCR, TCRdb re-called the 5' RACE reads, giving one row per CDR3 protein. Among around 67,000 distinct CDR3 sequences, about a sixth were seen once, and the ten largest hold approximately 5%. The chain is built from TRBV3-1 and TRBJ2-1; 7 nucleotides match TRBD2. Sequenced input: CD4+ T cells from blood. The TCR sequence derives from a human donor in good health. The CDR3 coding sequence is TGTGCCAGCAGCCCCGGTGGGGCGGGAGCCTATGAGCAGTTCTTC. Translation: CASSPGGAGAYEQFF.